This passage covers 9 T cell receptor beta chains from one sample sequenced in a study of CD8+ T cells in alopecia areata. It was cDNA, reverse transcribed from extracted RNA, that served as the sequencing template. The assay was immunoSEQ multiplex PCR, and TCRdb's table has in-frame clones only and misses some. The data show 120,000 or so clones, with 61% seen just once and 5.7% held by the top ten. Treatment in this sample: oral pan-JAK inhibitor, 5-10 mg twice daily. The sequenced sample was CD4+ T cells sorted from blood, obtained at week 4, from a patient treated with tofacitinib. The receptors derive from a human donor with alopecia areata.

This clone was seen only a few times. This chain links TRBV29-1 with TRBJ1-5; possible D gene TRBD1, 5 bases. V was pared by 6 bases and J by 4 bases, with 16 bases between. This CDR3 contains 14 residues. Germline-derived CDR1 and CDR2 are SQVTM and ANQGSEA. The CDR3 nucleotides read TGCAGCGTGACGGAGCAGGGATGGAATCAGCCCCAGCATTTT. It translates to CSVTEQGWNQPQHF.

This clone was recorded a few times. The chain joins TRBV14 to TRBJ2-7, with a possible D match to TRBD2 (6 bases). V dropped 0 bases and J dropped 7 bases, with 10 bases sitting between them. The CDR3 totals 13 residues. Germline CDR1 and CDR2: SGHDN and FVKESK. CDR3 amino acids: CASSQDYRGEQYF. The CDR3 nucleotides read TGTGCCAGCAGCCAAGATTACCGGGGGGAGCAGTACTTC. Variable domain in full (rest from reference TRBV14 and TRBJ2-7): EAGVTQFPSHSVIEKGQTVTLRCDPISGHDNLYWYRRVMGKEIKFLLHFVKESKQDESGMPNNRFLAERTGGTYSTLKVQPAELEDSGVYFCASSQDYRGEQYFGPGTRLTVT.

This clone came up a few times. The chain couples TRBV29-1 to TRBJ2-2; D remains unclear. The CDR3 totals 14 residues. Germline CDR1 SQVTM, CDR2 ANQGSEA. Trimming took 4 bases from V and 6 from J, leaving 15 bases between them. The CDR3 bases are TGCAGCGTTGTGCTTGGGCGGACCCCCGGGGAGCTGTTTTTT. Protein sequence: CSVVLGRTPGELFF.

This clone was recorded a few times. The rearrangement links TRBV7-9 to TRBJ1-1; possible D gene TRBD1, 5 bases. CDR3 size: 14 residues. Germline V gene data show CDR1 as SEHNR and CDR2 as FQNEAQ (reference sequence). Trimming left V 3 bases short and J 1 base short, with 9 bases between. The CDR3 sequence: CASSLQGRNTEAFF. CDR3 in DNA: TGTGCCAGCAGCTTGCAGGGCCGGAACACTGAAGCTTTCTTT.

The chain employs TRBV18 and TRBJ2-7, with 9 bases fitting TRBD1. Germline lookup yields CDR1 KGHSH and CDR2 LQKENI. J gave up 5 bases and V 2 bases, and 7 bases lay outside the gene matches. This CDR3 has 15 amino acids. CDR3 protein: CASSPYGTGSDEQYF. The CDR3 DNA reads TGTGCCAGCTCACCATATGGGACAGGGTCCGACGAGCAGTACTTC. The full variable domain, completed using reference TRBV18 and TRBJ2-7, is NAGVMQNPRHLVRRRGQEARLRCSPMKGHSHVYWYRQLPEEGLKFMVYLQKENIIDESGMPKERFSAEFPKEGPSILRIQQVVRGDSAAYFCASSPYGTGSDEQYFGPGTRLTVT.

The rearrangement joins TRBV30 to TRBJ2-3; TRBD2 agrees at 7 bases. This CDR3 is built from 14 residues. Germline V gene lookup returns CDR1 GTSNPN and CDR2 SVGIG (reference sequence). Trimming cost V 5 bases and J 0 bases; bases outside gene matches: 5. In DNA, the CDR3 is TGTGCCTGGGCCTTTAGCGGGAGCACAGATACGCAGTATTTT. Its translation is CAWAFSGSTDTQYF. The variable domain in full, with the rest retrieved from reference TRBV30 and TRBJ2-3, is SQTIHQWPATLVQPVGSPLSLECTVEGTSNPNLYWYRQAAGRGLQLLFYSVGIGQISSEVPQNLSASRPQDRQFILSSKKLLLSDSGFYLCAWAFSGSTDTQYFGPGTRLTVL.

The J gene is TRBJ2-1, the V gene TRBV28, with 8 bases lining up with TRBD2. In germline, CDR1 is MDHEN, CDR2 SYDVKM. V shed 7 bases, J shed 9 bases, and the junction held 11 bases outside the gene matches. This CDR3 contains 14 residues. CDR3 residues: CASNGREGSGEQFF. DNA for the CDR3: TGTGCCAGCAATGGCCGGGAGGGGAGCGGTGAGCAGTTCTTC.

This chain links TRBV30 with TRBJ1-1; D is undetermined. V was shortened by 2 bases and J by 10 bases, with 14 bases between the two germline ends. Per germline, CDR1 GTSNPN and CDR2 SVGIG (reference sequence). The CDR3 has 12 amino acids. The CDR3 is CAWSSGSPRAFF. DNA of the CDR3: TGTGCCTGGAGTTCCGGGAGCCCGAGAGCTTTCTTT.

V usage is TRBV7-9 and J usage is TRBJ1-1; possibly TRBD1 for D (5 bases). V lost 5 bases and J lost 0, with 10 bases in between. CDR3 length equals 14 residues. Germline CDR1 is SEHNR and CDR2 is FQNEAQ (reference sequence). CDR3 residues: CASSRDGLNTEAFF. The CDR3 DNA reads TGTGCCAGCAGCCGGGACGGGTTGAACACTGAAGCTTTCTTT.